In its sample, the clone carrying this T cell receptor beta chain was seen once. This sample is drawn from a study of technical replicates of blood from a few donors. Sequencing was performed with immunoSEQ multiplex PCR; in TCRdb, only in-frame clones are kept and a portion is missing. Among more than 65,000 clones listed, around 94% were seen once. The sequenced material came from T cells isolated from PBMCs. The clonotype originates from a human donor in good health.

The CDR3, as DNA: TGCGCCAGCAAGCGGGAGTTAACGTACAATGAGCAGTTCTTC. Residues: CASKRELTYNEQFF. The chain joins TRBV5-1 to TRBJ2-1, with TRBD2 matching 8 bases. Trimming at V came to 6 bases and at J to 4 bases, leaving 6 bases not matched to a gene. The CDR3 loop spans 14 amino acids. Germline CDR1 is SGHRS and CDR2 is YFSETQ.